This T cell receptor beta chain was identified during a study of shared T cell receptors in the human thymus. This clone was detected only once. Germline CDR1 is SNHLY and CDR2 is FYNNEI. The CDR3 consists of 12 residues. The repertoire was sequenced with immunoSEQ multiplex PCR; TCRdb's copy has only in-frame clones and lacks some. The sample has roughly 700,000 clones; 70% to 90% are singletons. The same sample was also studied in work on human thymus T cells. That study adds: Among the donors, all were healthy Finnish infants having corrective surgery for congenital heart defects. Thymus pieces cut out during corrective heart surgery were the tissue that was used. Thymic and blood repertoires seemed to show skewed V and J gene use. Thymic repertoires of unrelated individuals were reported in related research to overlap highly.

The rearrangement links TRBV2 to TRBJ2-5; D remains unclear. The DNA matches TRBJ2-7 better at its end, which makes the J call doubtful. The receptor was isolated from a boy in the first two years of life with a congenital heart defect. The sequencing input was thymocytes. The CDR3 loop reads CASSDPSYEQYF. The CDR3, as DNA: TGTGCCAGCAGTGACCCCTCCTACGAGCAGTACTTC.